The rows below give T cell receptor beta chains drawn from one sample of a study of T cells in Graves' hyperthyroidism and ophthalmopathy. Via MiXCR, TCRdb re-called the multiplex PCR reads, giving one row per CDR3 protein. The sample carries 300,000 to 450,000 distinct CDR3 sequences, 15% to 20% recorded once. The sample comprised blood. These receptors were taken from a woman in her twenties or thirties with Graves' hyperthyroidism that later progressed to Graves' ophthalmopathy. CDR3s include the opening cysteine and the closing phenylalanine or tryptophan. The D gene is left open where the match is weak. Rows may omit the clone size; those that give it use once, few, many or a size class.

v_gene	abundance	j_gene	d_gene	len	CDR3aa
TRBV20-1	few	TRBJ1-5	-	14	CSASTVGSNQPQHF
TRBV24-1	many	TRBJ2-2	-	14	CATSDHPPDGELFF
TRBV5-1	-	TRBJ2-3	TRBD2	15	CASSPSGRVPDTQYF
TRBV3-1	many	TRBJ2-1	-	16	CASSQVPGISGNEQFF
TRBV30	many	TRBJ2-7	TRBD2	17	CAWETLAGEGFGYEQYF
TRBV29-1	many	TRBJ1-2	-	12	CSVGQGREGYTF
TRBV5-4	-	TRBJ2-2	-	16	CASSLPLYKNTGELFF
TRBV20-1	-	TRBJ1-1	-	15	CSAATDGELHTEAFF
TRBV29-1	-	TRBJ2-5	-	13	CSVDRQQQETQYF
TRBV28	many	TRBJ2-7	TRBD2	17	CASSSDRRSGVVDEQYF
TRBV7-9	many	TRBJ1-1	-	12	CASSRGVTEAFF
TRBV3-1	many	TRBJ2-7	-	15	CASSQGDTVSYEQYF
TRBV29-1	many	TRBJ2-1	-	15	CSVVAGRRSYNEQFF
TRBV6-7	many	TRBJ1-2	-	17	CASSHVGPPLANYGYTF
TRBV28	few	TRBJ2-2	TRBD1	19	CASSFYGRMGQTNTGELFF
TRBV20-1	-	TRBJ2-7	-	15	CSASQATVFSYEQYF
TRBV12-3/TRBV12-4	-	TRBJ2-5	-	15	CASSFGGGRKETRYF
TRBV4-2	few	TRBJ1-6	-	15	CASSPGVGAGSPLHF
TRBV3-1	-	TRBJ2-2	-	12	CASSQAGRELFF
TRBV20-1	many	TRBJ1-3	-	14	CSAPAGATGNTIYF
TRBV20-1	many	TRBJ2-6	-	12	CSASSGANVLTF
TRBV19	few	TRBJ1-1	-	15	CASSPDLYRGTEAFF
TRBV2	many	TRBJ2-1	-	17	CASSDSGRMSSYNEQFF
TRBV27	many	TRBJ1-5	-	15	CASSEAGESNQPQHF
TRBV19	few	TRBJ2-1	TRBD2	16	CASSIPSELANNEQFF
TRBV6-5	-	TRBJ2-1	TRBD2	19	CASSYGISGGGVLIDEQFF
TRBV30	many	TRBJ2-1	-	15	CAWRPSFRARNEQFF
TRBV28	many	TRBJ1-1	-	12	CASSLRGDEAFF
TRBV28	many	TRBJ2-3	TRBD1	15	CASSLQGQGADTQYF
TRBV28	few	TRBJ1-5	-	12	CASSSRYQPQHF
TRBV11-2	many	TRBJ2-7	TRBD2	14	CASGGLAGVYEQYF
TRBV27	many	TRBJ2-1	-	13	CASSPFASNEQFF
TRBV4-1	few	TRBJ2-1	TRBD2	16	CASSLQRGAVFNEQFF
TRBV7-2	many	TRBJ2-3	TRBD2	17	CASSWGLAGASTDTQYF
TRBV20-1	many	TRBJ2-1	TRBD2	15	CSANNLGLAGNEQFF
TRBV4-1	-	TRBJ2-5	TRBD2	13	CASSRTSGETQYF
TRBV2	many	TRBJ2-7	-	11	CASSGQDEQYF